These T cell receptor beta chains were read from a single sample in a study of cytomegalovirus exposure and HLA in healthy donors. Measured with immunoSEQ multiplex PCR; TCRdb has only the in-frame clones, and not every one. In the table there are more than 80,000 clones, around 66% of which are singletons. Sequenced: PBMCs. All receptors derive from a middle-aged woman in good health and CMV-seropositive. The CDR3 runs from the conserved cysteine through the conserved F or W. Size tells how often a clone was seen (once, few, many) or the class of an expanded clone, and some rows leave it out.

clone_size	v_call	j_call	cdr3_aa
few	TRBV7-9	TRBJ1-1	CASSLGGWPEAFF
-	TRBV5-1	TRBJ1-4	CASSSSSTNEKLFF
-	TRBV2	TRBJ1-1	CASSEEGYTEAFF
once	TRBV5-1	TRBJ2-2	CASSLAGGGGAGELFF
once	TRBV30	TRBJ2-3	CAWNPTGSTDTQYF
-	TRBV23-1	TRBJ2-7	CASSQVRGEQYF
-	TRBV4-3	TRBJ2-7	CASSQDRAGVSYEQYF
-	TRBV7-2	TRBJ2-7	CASSSRPGQGSYEQYF
-	TRBV7-2	TRBJ2-7	CASSLVRDSSYEQYF
-	TRBV5-1	TRBJ2-1	CASELGTGGGEQFF
-	TRBV2	TRBJ2-7	CASSEARTGNYEQYF
-	TRBV6-6	TRBJ1-3	CATAGEAGNTIYF
-	TRBV25-1	TRBJ2-1	CASSEGTGDPGNEQFF
-	TRBV11-2	TRBJ2-5	CASSLRGSPRETQYF
-	TRBV28	TRBJ1-4	CASSSAGTADEKLFF
-	TRBV9	TRBJ1-1	CASSVGGGGTEAFF
-	TRBV11-2	TRBJ1-1	CASSRNQGATEAFF
-	TRBV4-1	TRBJ1-2	CASSQGTRLLGYTF
once	TRBV19	TRBJ1-1	CASSMFRGLTTMNTEAFF
-	TRBV21-1	TRBJ2-1	CASSKAGERGYEQFF
-	TRBV7-9	TRBJ1-4	CASSSLPQGGFGEKLFF
once	TRBV9	TRBJ2-1	CASSSSGSSNEQFF
once	TRBV9	TRBJ1-1	CASSVVAGSEAFF
few	TRBV6-5	TRBJ1-1	CASRLGMNTEAFF
-	TRBV7-9	TRBJ2-2	CASSLASILPLRGTGELFF
-	TRBV6-1	TRBJ2-1	CASSDTGGPYNEQFF
-	TRBV18	TRBJ2-2	CASSPRTSPDTGELFF
-	TRBV18	TRBJ1-3	CASSPGLPSSGNTIYF
-	TRBV5-4	TRBJ2-7	CASSSLTSGRGLKLSYEQYF